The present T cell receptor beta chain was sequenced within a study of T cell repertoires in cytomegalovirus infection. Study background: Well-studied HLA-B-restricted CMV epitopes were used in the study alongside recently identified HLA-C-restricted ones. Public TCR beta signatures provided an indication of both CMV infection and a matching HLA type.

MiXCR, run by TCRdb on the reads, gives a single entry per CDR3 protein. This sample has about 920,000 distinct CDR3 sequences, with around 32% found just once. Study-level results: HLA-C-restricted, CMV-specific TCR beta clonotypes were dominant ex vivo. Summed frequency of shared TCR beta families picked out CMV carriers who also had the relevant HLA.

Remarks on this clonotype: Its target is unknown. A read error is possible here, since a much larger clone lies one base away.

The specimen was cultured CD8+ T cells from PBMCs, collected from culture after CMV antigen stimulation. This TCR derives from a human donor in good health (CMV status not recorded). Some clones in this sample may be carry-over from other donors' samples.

The CDR3 is CASRAGGPFNEQFF. CDR3 nucleotide sequence: TGTGCCAGCAGGGCGGGGGGGCCCTTCAATGAGCAGTTCTTC. The V gene is TRBV6-6, the J gene TRBJ2-1; 9 bases line up with TRBD2. There are 14 residues in the CDR3. Per germline, CDR1 MNHNY and CDR2 SVGAGI (reference sequence). Trimming cost V 6 bases and J 6 bases; bases outside gene matches: 6.